A selection of T cell receptor beta chains follows, all from one sample in a study of beta chain features in type 1 diabetes. TCRdb keeps only in-frame clones here, not all; method: immunoSEQ multiplex PCR. The sample lists about 360,000 clones; 10% to 15% were seen once. The material sequenced was naive CD4+ T cells from blood. All receptors come from a woman under 30 with type 1 diabetes. CDR3s include the opening cysteine and the closing phenylalanine or tryptophan. Each record gives: V gene, J gene, D gene, clone size, CDR3 protein, CDR3 DNA. The D gene is left open where the match is weak. Part of the rows lack a size; the others show once, few, many or a class for expanded clones.

TRBV18	TRBJ1-2	-	-	CASSPQDTEGYTF	TGTGCCAGCTCACCACAGGACACGGAGGGCTACACCTTC
TRBV30	TRBJ2-2	-	-	CAWSVRVNTGELFF	TGTGCCTGGAGTGTACGGGTGAACACCGGGGAGCTGTTTTTT
TRBV5-1	TRBJ2-1	TRBD2	-	CASSLVSGMNEQFF	TGCGCCAGCAGCTTGGTGAGCGGGATGAATGAGCAGTTCTTC
TRBV5-1	TRBJ2-5	TRBD2	-	CASSLRPGGAETQYF	TGCGCCAGCAGCTTGAGGCCGGGAGGTGCAGAGACCCAGTACTTC
TRBV28	TRBJ1-5	-	few	CASSFGSGNQPQHF	TGTGCCAGCAGTTTTGGGAGCGGCAATCAGCCCCAGCATTTT
TRBV4-1	TRBJ2-5	TRBD2	-	CASSLTPGGEGMTQYF	TGCGCCAGCAGCCTGACTCCTGGGGGGGAGGGGATGACCCAGTACTTC
TRBV29-1	TRBJ2-1	TRBD1	few	CSVNPRGMNNEQFF	TGCAGCGTTAACCCCAGGGGGATGAACAATGAGCAGTTCTTC
TRBV4-2	TRBJ2-7	TRBD2	-	CASSQGPSSGGPPEQYF	TGTGCCAGCAGCCAAGGGCCCTCATCGGGAGGGCCTCCCGAGCAGTACTTC
TRBV27	TRBJ1-2	-	-	CASSRTGLGGYTF	TGTGCCAGCAGCCGCACAGGGCTTGGTGGCTACACCTTC
TRBV6-5	TRBJ1-1	TRBD1	-	CASSPYPTGAAFF	TGTGCCAGCAGTCCATACCCGACAGGGGCAGCTTTCTTT
TRBV6-6	TRBJ2-7	TRBD2	-	CASSYPGLAGVDEQYF	TGTGCCAGCAGTTACCCCGGGCTAGCGGGAGTCGACGAGCAGTACTTC
TRBV7-9	TRBJ2-2	-	-	CASSPPRLRWEKSGELFF	TGTGCCAGCAGCCCCCCGAGGTTGAGGTGGGAGAAGAGCGGGGAGCTGTTTTTT
TRBV14	TRBJ2-5	TRBD1	-	CASSLDRATQYF	TGTGCCAGCAGCCTCGACAGGGCGACCCAGTACTTC
TRBV11-3	TRBJ2-7	-	-	CASSSQRTVSYEQYF	TGTGCCAGCAGCTCCCAGCGGACAGTATCCTACGAGCAGTACTTC
TRBV19	TRBJ2-5	-	-	CASSPPPPAETQYF	TGTGCCAGTAGCCCCCCACCACCCGCGGAGACCCAGTACTTC
TRBV9	TRBJ1-2	TRBD1	few	CASSVGRGPSGYTF	TGTGCCAGCAGCGTAGGCAGGGGGCCCTCTGGCTACACCTTC
TRBV7-6	TRBJ2-7	-	-	CASSFSSGYEQYF	TGTGCCAGCAGCTTCTCCTCGGGGTACGAGCAGTACTTC
TRBV9	TRBJ2-3	TRBD2	few	CASSFGGAAHKDTQYF	TGTGCCAGCAGCTTCGGGGGGGCGGCCCACAAAGATACGCAGTATTTT
TRBV6-1	TRBJ2-3	-	-	CASSVDTATQYF	TGTGCCAGCAGTGTTGACACGGCTACGCAGTATTTT
TRBV29-1	TRBJ1-2	-	few	CSVGGGFYGYTF	TGCAGCGTTGGGGGGGGTTTCTATGGCTACACCTTC
TRBV29-1	TRBJ1-2	TRBD1	-	CSVEGGTGGYGYTF	TGCAGCGTTGAAGGCGGGACAGGGGGCTATGGCTACACCTTC
TRBV11-3	TRBJ2-1	TRBD2	few	CASSLGTSGYNEQFF	TGTGCCAGCAGCTTAGGGACTAGCGGGTACAATGAGCAGTTCTTC
TRBV11-2	TRBJ2-1	TRBD2	few	CASTLAGEYNEQFF	TGTGCCAGCACCCTAGCGGGTGAGTACAATGAGCAGTTCTTC
TRBV7-2	TRBJ2-1	TRBD1	-	CASSLGTGSYNEQFF	TGTGCCAGCAGCTTAGGGACAGGGTCCTACAATGAGCAGTTCTTC
TRBV18	TRBJ1-6	-	-	CASSGGSGEGSPLHF	TGTGCCAGCTCCGGAGGGTCAGGGGAGGGTTCACCCCTCCACTTT
TRBV30	TRBJ2-1	-	few	CAWSVLGSVYNEQFF	TGTGCCTGGAGTGTACTCGGTAGCGTCTACAATGAGCAGTTCTTC
TRBV7-9	TRBJ1-4	-	once	CASTALRVGNEKLFF	TGTGCCAGCACCGCCCTTCGGGTGGGTAATGAAAAACTGTTTTTT
TRBV6-5	TRBJ2-1	TRBD2	few	CASRLPSGAPSEQFF	TGTGCCAGCAGGCTACCTAGCGGCGCTCCAAGTGAGCAGTTCTTC
TRBV30	TRBJ2-7	-	-	CAWSLGLSYEQYF	TGTGCCTGGAGTTTGGGCCTGTCCTACGAGCAGTACTTC
TRBV2	TRBJ1-5	-	-	CASSLQGGNQPQHF	TGTGCCAGCAGCCTCCAGGGTGGCAATCAGCCCCAGCATTTT
TRBV7-2	TRBJ1-5	-	few	CASSSPGRVGLPQHF	TGTGCCAGCAGCTCCCCGGGCAGGGTGGGTCTGCCCCAGCATTTT
TRBV19	TRBJ2-1	TRBD2	few	CASRDSGRGSYNEQFF	TGTGCCAGTAGGGATAGCGGGAGGGGCTCCTACAATGAGCAGTTCTTC
TRBV14	TRBJ1-4	-	few	CASSPRAWGEKLFF	TGTGCCAGCAGCCCCAGGGCATGGGGTGAAAAACTGTTTTTT
TRBV13	TRBJ2-7	TRBD1	-	CASSIKRDSQQYF	TGTGCCAGCAGCATAAAACGGGACAGCCAGCAGTACTTC
TRBV6-6	TRBJ2-7	TRBD2	few	CASSYGEGGNYEQYF	TGTGCCAGCAGTTACGGGGAGGGAGGGAACTACGAGCAGTACTTC
TRBV2	TRBJ2-7	-	few	CASEDYPSYEQYF	TGTGCCAGCGAGGACTACCCCTCCTACGAGCAGTACTTC
TRBV6-5	TRBJ1-2	-	few	CASRAGTLQIYTF	TGTGCCAGCAGGGCCGGGACACTCCAGATCTACACCTTC